These 25 T cell receptor beta chains share one sample of origin, sequenced in a study of shared clonotypes between healthy human individuals. Sequenced by immunoSEQ multiplex PCR; TCRdb stores in-frame clones only, minus some. The table shows millions of clones, with about 92% occurring only once. The specimen was naive CD4+ T cells from PBMCs. As to subset: CD45RA+ positively selected. The receptor source for this set is a man aged 18 to 29 in good health. Some clones in this sample may be carry-over from other donors' samples.

The count of this clone is one. Other DNA sequences in this sample translate to the same CDR3. V is TRBV6-1 and J is TRBJ2-1, with D possibly matching TRBD1 (6 bases). There are 12 residues in the CDR3. V was trimmed by 4 bases and J by 6 bases, leaving 7 bases between them. Germline CDR1 MNHNS, CDR2 SASEGT. In DNA form, the CDR3 reads TGTGCCAGCAGTGGAGGGGGCAATGAGCAGTTCTTC. This gives the protein CASSGGGNEQFF.

V and J are TRBV9 and TRBJ2-3; weak D call: TRBD1 (6 bases). Deletions cut 2 bases from V and 4 bases from J, with 11 bases between. The germline gives CDR1 SGDLS, CDR2 YYNGEE. This CDR3 is 14 amino acids long. In nucleotides, the CDR3 is TGTGCCAGCAGCGTCGACAGGCTCTCAGATACGCAGTATTTT. This translates into CASSVDRLSDTQYF.

The chain has TRBV25-1 and TRBJ1-2, with TRBD1 matching over 7 bases. Trimming took 2 bases from V and 10 from J; bases not matched to a gene: 7. The germline V gene has CDR1 MGHDK and CDR2 SYGVNS. The CDR3 has 13 residues. The CDR3 is CASSEIYRGDYTF. CDR3 sequence (DNA): TGTGCCAGCAGTGAAATTTACAGGGGAGACTACACCTTC.

The V gene is TRBV5-4, the J gene TRBJ2-2; 9 bases line up with TRBD1. Looked up from germline, CDR1 is SGHNT and CDR2 is YYREEE (reference sequence). With 4 bases clipped from V and 1 base from J, the junction kept 8 bases outside the gene matches. The CDR3 runs 17 residues. The CDR3 region is CASSALRGQGNTGELFF. The DNA for the CDR3 is TGTGCCAGCAGCGCCCTTAGGGGACAGGGGAACACCGGGGAGCTGTTTTTT.

This rearrangement joins TRBV7-6 to TRBJ1-2, with 7 bases matching TRBD1. CDR1 and CDR2 (germline): SGHVS, FNYEAQ. Trimming removed 5 bases from V and 2 bases from J; junction bases left unmatched: 5. The length of the CDR3 is 14 residues. The CDR3 protein is CASSPTDRNYGYTF. Written as DNA, the CDR3 is TGTGCCAGCAGCCCTACGGACAGGAACTATGGCTACACCTTC.

J is TRBJ2-1 and V is TRBV5-1; TRBD1 matches 8 bases. CDR3 size: 15 residues. V shed 4 bases, J shed 9 bases, and the junction held 12 bases outside the gene matches. Germline CDR1 and CDR2: SGHRS and YFSETQ. The CDR3 DNA reads as TGCGCCAGCAGCAGGGACGGACAGGGAGAAACTGAGCAGTTCTTC. It specifies CASSRDGQGETEQFF.

The J gene is TRBJ2-6, the V gene TRBV28; D is perhaps TRBD2 (7 bases). V was cut by 3 bases and J by 3 bases, with 9 bases left in between. Germline assignment: CDR1 MDHEN and CDR2 SYDVKM. The CDR3 has 15 residues. The CDR3 here is CASSFGGLGANVLTF. CDR3 bases: TGTGCCAGCAGTTTCGGGGGGCTTGGGGCCAACGTCCTGACTTTC.

The chain employs TRBV5-6 and TRBJ1-2; 7 bases match TRBD1. CDR3 size: 14 residues. CDR1 and CDR2 from the germline V gene are SGHDT and YYEEEE. V dropped 6 bases and J dropped 3; count of bases not matched to a gene: 8. CDR3 DNA: TGTGCCAGCACGACAGGGAATTATGACTATGGCTACACCTTC. It is translated as CASTTGNYDYGYTF.

J is TRBJ1-1 and V is TRBV12-2. TRBV12-2 is a pseudogene segment. This CDR3 region has 13 residues. CDR3 loop: CASRLDLNTEAFF. Here the CDR3 DNA reads TGTGCAAGTCGCTTAGACTTGAACACTGAAGCTTTCTTT.

The gene calls are TRBV5-6 and TRBJ2-3; D not resolved. CDR3 size: 16 residues. V lost 1 base and J lost 2, with 14 bases in between. CDR1 is SGHDT and CDR2 is YYEEEE in the germline V gene. The DNA of the CDR3 is TGTGCCAGCAGCTTGTTTCGGGCAGACCTCACAGATACGCAGTATTTT. Amino acid sequence: CASSLFRADLTDTQYF.

In its sample, this clone was seen once. The chain employs TRBV29-1 and TRBJ2-3; D unclear. The germline V gene encodes CDR1 SQVTM and CDR2 ANQGSEA. Trimming took 5 bases from V and 4 from J, leaving 7 bases between them. CDR3 length: 11 amino acids. CDR3 amino acids: CSVMKADTQYF. The CDR3 nucleotides are TGCAGCGTTATGAAGGCAGATACGCAGTATTTT.

J is TRBJ2-5 and V is TRBV13; TRBD1 aligns across 10 bases. V was pared by 4 bases and J by 3 bases, with 5 bases of the junction left unmatched. Germline values: CDR1 PRHDT, CDR2 FYEKMQ (reference sequence). The CDR3 consists of 15 residues. CDR3 amino acids: CASSSPGQGKETQYF. The CDR3 bases are TGTGCCAGCAGCTCCCCGGGACAGGGGAAAGAGACCCAGTACTTC.

This chain links TRBV11-3 with TRBJ2-3; 11 bases map to TRBD2. Germline CDR1 and CDR2: SGHNT and YENEEA. This CDR3 spans 15 amino acids. V was clipped by 5 bases and J by 1 base; unmatched bases: 2. CDR3 coding DNA: TGTGCCAGCAGCCAGGGACTAGCGGGCACAGATACGCAGTATTTT. Amino acid sequence: CASSQGLAGTDTQYF.

This sequence joins TRBV6-4 and TRBJ1-1; weak D call: TRBD1 (6 bases). V lost 4 bases and J lost 5, with 11 bases in between. This CDR3 region has 13 residues. Germline V gene lookup returns CDR1 MRHNA and CDR2 SNTAGT. CDR3 in DNA: TGTGCCAGCAGTGTCGACAGGTGGACTGAAGCTTTCTTT. The encoded protein is CASSVDRWTEAFF.

J is TRBJ2-2 and V is TRBV4-3, with 10 bases aligning to TRBD1. Losses at the gene ends were 4 bases for V and 6 bases for J; bases not matched to a gene: 8. This CDR3 is built from 16 residues. The V gene's germline CDR1 is LGHNA and CDR2 YSLEER. Here the CDR3 reads CASSRRDRGRPGELFF. CDR3 in DNA: TGCGCCAGCAGCCGCCGAGACAGGGGGCGTCCCGGGGAGCTGTTTTTT.

The chain links TRBV6-1 to TRBJ2-3, with 9 nucleotides matching TRBD1. Unmatched junction bases numbered 8, after V lost 2 bases and J lost 2 bases. This CDR3 is built from 17 residues. The V gene's germline CDR1 is MNHNS and CDR2 SASEGT. The CDR3, as DNA: TGTGCCAGCAGTGAACAATCCGGGACAGGGCACACAGATACGCAGTATTTT. Protein product: CASSEQSGTGHTDTQYF.

This clone was seen a handful of times. The V gene is TRBV10-3, the J gene TRBJ1-1; 11 bases line up with TRBD1. Trimming at V came to 4 bases and at J to 4 bases, leaving 5 bases not matched to a gene. The CDR3 is made up of 15 amino acids. Germline CDR1 is ENHRY and CDR2 is SYGVKD. CDR3 loop: CAISGTGGQGTEAFF. The CDR3 nucleotides read TGTGCCATCAGTGGGACAGGGGGCCAGGGCACTGAAGCTTTCTTT.

This sequence joins TRBV7-7 and TRBJ1-1; D gene ambiguous. The CDR3 has 13 amino acids. Trimming stripped 2 bases from V and 2 bases from J, with 6 bases between. Germline values: CDR1 SSHAT, CDR2 FNYEAQ (reference sequence). For the CDR3, the DNA is TGTGCCAGCAGCTTACACACAAACACTGAAGCTTTCTTT. Translation: CASSLHTNTEAFF.

V gene TRBV4-2 combines with J gene TRBJ2-5, with a possible D match to TRBD1 (6 bases). CDR3 length: 13 residues. Germline assignment: CDR1 LGHNA and CDR2 YNFKEQ. Trimming pared 5 bases from V and 3 bases from J, leaving 10 bases between. CDR3 loop: CASSLHREETQYF. The DNA for the CDR3 is TGTGCCAGCAGCTTACACAGGGAAGAGACCCAGTACTTC.

The chain couples TRBV5-1 to TRBJ2-5, with no clear D. The germline CDR1 and CDR2 sequences are SGHRS and YFSETQ. The CDR3 is 14 amino acids. V dropped 1 base and J dropped 1 base, with 8 bases sitting between them. CDR3 protein: CASSLRDIQETQYF. CDR3 nucleotides: TGCGCCAGCAGCTTGAGAGATATCCAAGAGACCCAGTACTTC. Combining the CDR3 with reference TRBV5-1 and TRBJ2-5 gives the whole variable domain KAGVTQTPRYLIKTRGQQVTLSCSPISGHRSVSWYQQTPGQGLQFLFEYFSETQRNKGNFPGRFSGRQFSNSRSEMNVSTLELGDSALYLCASSLRDIQETQYFGPGTRLLVL.

The rearrangement links TRBV5-1 to TRBJ1-3, with D tentatively TRBD1 (5 bases). The length of the CDR3 is 15 residues. Trimming pared 0 bases from V and 6 bases from J, leaving 13 bases between. CDR1 is SGHRS and CDR2 is YFSETQ in the germline V gene. CDR3 sequence: CASSLATGGSNTIYF. In nucleotides, the CDR3 is TGCGCCAGCAGCTTGGCAACAGGCGGATCAAACACCATATATTTT. Supplemented by reference TRBV5-1 and TRBJ1-3, the full variable domain reads KAGVTQTPRYLIKTRGQQVTLSCSPISGHRSVSWYQQTPGQGLQFLFEYFSETQRNKGNFPGRFSGRQFSNSRSEMNVSTLELGDSALYLCASSLATGGSNTIYFGEGSWLTVV.

The chain carries TRBV12-2 and TRBJ1-2; TRBD1 is taken as the D call from the table, unchecked against the DNA. TRBV12-2 has pseudogene status. The CDR3 covers 16 residues. The CDR3 DNA reads as TGTGCAAGTCGCTTAGGTGGTGTAAAGTCAGGTCATGGCTACACCTTC. This gives the protein CASRLGGVKSGHGYTF.

This chain connects TRBV28 to TRBJ1-4; TRBD1 is a possible D gene (5 bases). Trimming left V 6 bases short and J 2 bases short, with 13 bases between. Looked up from germline, CDR1 is MDHEN and CDR2 is SYDVKM. The CDR3 is 15 amino acids. The CDR3 sequence: CASSLGAGTNEKLFF. CDR3 bases: TGTGCCAGCAGCTTAGGGGCAGGGACTAATGAAAAACTGTTTTTT.

The chain combines TRBV5-1 with TRBJ2-1; 12 bases align to TRBD2. This CDR3 has 16 amino acids. With 5 bases clipped from V and 4 bases from J, the junction kept 7 bases outside the gene matches. CDR1 SGHRS and CDR2 YFSETQ come from the germline V gene. CDR3 nucleotide sequence: TGCGCCAGCAGTTTTCTAGCGGGAGGGCTTTACAATGAGCAGTTCTTC. The encoded protein is CASSFLAGGLYNEQFF.

The rearrangement joins TRBV9 to TRBJ1-2; 7 bases map to TRBD1. CDR1 is SGDLS and CDR2 is YYNGEE in the germline V gene. This CDR3 contains 17 residues. V trimming: 2 bases; J trimming: 1 base; junction bases outside the gene matches: 11. The CDR3 nucleotides are TGTGCCAGCAGCGTCGGTTTCGGGGGACAGAGTAACTATGGCTACACCTTC. This gives the protein CASSVGFGGQSNYGYTF.